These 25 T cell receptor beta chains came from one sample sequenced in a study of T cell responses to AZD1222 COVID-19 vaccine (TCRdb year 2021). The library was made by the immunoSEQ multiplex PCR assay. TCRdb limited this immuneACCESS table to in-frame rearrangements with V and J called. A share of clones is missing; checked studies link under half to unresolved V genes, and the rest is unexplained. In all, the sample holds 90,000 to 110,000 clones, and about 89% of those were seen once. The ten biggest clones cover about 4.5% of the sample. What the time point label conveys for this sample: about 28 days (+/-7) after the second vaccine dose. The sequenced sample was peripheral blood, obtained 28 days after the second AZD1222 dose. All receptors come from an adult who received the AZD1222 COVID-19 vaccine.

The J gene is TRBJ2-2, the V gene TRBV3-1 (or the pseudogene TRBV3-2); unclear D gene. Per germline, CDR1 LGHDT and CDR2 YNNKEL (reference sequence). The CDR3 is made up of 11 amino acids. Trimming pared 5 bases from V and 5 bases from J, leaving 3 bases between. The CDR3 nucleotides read TGTGCCAGCAGCTCGACCGGGGAGCTGTTTTTT. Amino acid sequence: CASSSTGELFF.

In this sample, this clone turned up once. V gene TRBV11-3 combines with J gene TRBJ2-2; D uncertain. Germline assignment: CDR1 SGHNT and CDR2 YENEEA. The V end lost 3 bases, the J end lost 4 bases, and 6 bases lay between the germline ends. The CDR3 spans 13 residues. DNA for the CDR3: TGTGCCAGCAGCTTCCCCAGCACCGGGGAGCTGTTTTTT. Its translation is CASSFPSTGELFF. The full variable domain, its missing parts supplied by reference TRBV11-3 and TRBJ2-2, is EAGVVQSPRYKIIEKKQPVAFWCNPISGHNTLYWYLQNLGQGPELLIRYENEEAVDDSQLPKDRFSAERLKGVDSTLKIQPAELGDSAVYLCASSFPSTGELFFGEGSRLTVL.

The CDR3: CASSKRFTGELFF. The CDR3 DNA is TGTGCCAGCAGTAAGAGATTCACCGGGGAGCTGTTTTTT. The rearrangement links TRBV28 to TRBJ2-2; D call uncertain. Between the trimmed V and J ends, which lost 5 bases and 4 bases, there was a span of 8 bases. This CDR3 has 13 residues. In germline, CDR1 is MDHEN, CDR2 SYDVKM.

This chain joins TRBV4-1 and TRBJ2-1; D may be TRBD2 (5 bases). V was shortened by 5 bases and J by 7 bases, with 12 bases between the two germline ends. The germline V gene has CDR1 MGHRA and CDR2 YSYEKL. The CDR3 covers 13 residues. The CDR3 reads CASSSSGMNEQFF. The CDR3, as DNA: TGCGCCAGCAGCTCGTCGGGGATGAATGAGCAGTTCTTC.

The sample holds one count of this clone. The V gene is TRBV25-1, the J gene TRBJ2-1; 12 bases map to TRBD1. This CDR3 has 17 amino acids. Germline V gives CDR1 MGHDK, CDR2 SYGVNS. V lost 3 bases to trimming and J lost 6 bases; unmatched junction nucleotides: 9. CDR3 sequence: CASSDIRLGQGANEQFF. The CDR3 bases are TGTGCCAGCAGTGATATCCGCTTGGGACAGGGGGCCAATGAGCAGTTCTTC.

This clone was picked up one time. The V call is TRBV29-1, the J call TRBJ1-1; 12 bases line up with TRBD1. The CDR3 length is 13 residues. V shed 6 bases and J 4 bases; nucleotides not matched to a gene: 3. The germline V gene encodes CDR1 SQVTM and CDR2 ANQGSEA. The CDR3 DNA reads TGCAGCGTGGGACAGGGGGCGTCCACTGAAGCTTTCTTT. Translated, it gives CSVGQGASTEAFF.

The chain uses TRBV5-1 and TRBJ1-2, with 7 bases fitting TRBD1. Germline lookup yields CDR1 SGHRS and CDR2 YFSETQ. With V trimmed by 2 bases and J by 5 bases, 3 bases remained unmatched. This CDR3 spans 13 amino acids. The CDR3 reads CASSFSGGYGYTF. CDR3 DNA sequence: TGCGCCAGCAGCTTTTCAGGGGGGTATGGCTACACCTTC.

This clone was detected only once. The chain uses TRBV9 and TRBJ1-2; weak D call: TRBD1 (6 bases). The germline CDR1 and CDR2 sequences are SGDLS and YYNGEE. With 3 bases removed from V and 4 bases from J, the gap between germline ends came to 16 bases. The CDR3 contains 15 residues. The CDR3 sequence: CASSGMTGHLYGYTF. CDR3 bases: TGTGCCAGCAGCGGGATGACAGGACACCTCTATGGCTACACCTTC.

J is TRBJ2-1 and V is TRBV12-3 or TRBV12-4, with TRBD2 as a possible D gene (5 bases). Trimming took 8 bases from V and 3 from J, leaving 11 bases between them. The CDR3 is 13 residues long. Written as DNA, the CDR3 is TGTGCCAGCGGAGGTGCCTACTACAATGAGCAGTTCTTC. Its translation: CASGGAYYNEQFF.

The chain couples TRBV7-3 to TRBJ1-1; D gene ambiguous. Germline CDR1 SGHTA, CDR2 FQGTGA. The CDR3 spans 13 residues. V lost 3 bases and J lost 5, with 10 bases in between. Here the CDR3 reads CASSFGQSTEAFF. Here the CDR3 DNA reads TGTGCCAGCAGCTTTGGGCAGTCTACTGAAGCTTTCTTT.

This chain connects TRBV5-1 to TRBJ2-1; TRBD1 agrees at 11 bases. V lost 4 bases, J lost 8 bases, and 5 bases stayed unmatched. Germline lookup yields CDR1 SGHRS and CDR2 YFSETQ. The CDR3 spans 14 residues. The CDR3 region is CASSPRTGGDEQFF. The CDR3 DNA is TGCGCCAGCAGCCCCCGGACAGGGGGCGATGAGCAGTTCTTC.

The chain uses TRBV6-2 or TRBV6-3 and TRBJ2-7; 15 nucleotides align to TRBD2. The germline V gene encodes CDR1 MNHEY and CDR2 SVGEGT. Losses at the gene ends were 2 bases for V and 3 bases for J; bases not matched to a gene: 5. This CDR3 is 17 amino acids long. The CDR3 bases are TGTGCCAGCAGTTACGGACTAGCGGGAGGGCCAAGCTACGAGCAGTACTTC. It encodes CASSYGLAGGPSYEQYF.

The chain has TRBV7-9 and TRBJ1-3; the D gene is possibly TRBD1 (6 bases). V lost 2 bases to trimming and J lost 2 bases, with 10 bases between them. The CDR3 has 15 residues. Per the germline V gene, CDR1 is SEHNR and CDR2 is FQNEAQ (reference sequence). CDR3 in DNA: TGTGCCAGCAGCTTAATTGACAGGCCTGGAAACACCATATATTTT. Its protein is CASSLIDRPGNTIYF.

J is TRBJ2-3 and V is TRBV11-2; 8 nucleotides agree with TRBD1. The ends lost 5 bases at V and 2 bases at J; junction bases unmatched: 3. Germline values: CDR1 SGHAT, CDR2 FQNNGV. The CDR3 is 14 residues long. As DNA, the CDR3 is TGTGCCAGCAGCACGGGACAGGACACAGATACGCAGTATTTT. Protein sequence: CASSTGQDTDTQYF.

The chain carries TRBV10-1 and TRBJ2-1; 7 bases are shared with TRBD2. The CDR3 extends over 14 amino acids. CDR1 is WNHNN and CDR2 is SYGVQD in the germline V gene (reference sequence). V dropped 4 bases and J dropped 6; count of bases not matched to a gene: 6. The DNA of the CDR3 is TGCGCCAGCAGTGTCGGCAGGGAGGGCAATGAGCAGTTCTTC. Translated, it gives CASSVGREGNEQFF.

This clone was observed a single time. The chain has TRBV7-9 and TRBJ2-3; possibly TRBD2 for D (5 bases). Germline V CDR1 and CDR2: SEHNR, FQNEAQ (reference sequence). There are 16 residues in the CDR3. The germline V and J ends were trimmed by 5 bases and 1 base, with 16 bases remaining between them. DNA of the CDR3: TGTGCCAGCAGCGGAGGCAGGAGTGTAGGCACAGATACGCAGTATTTT. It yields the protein CASSGGRSVGTDTQYF.

The CDR3 region is CASRGQYNEQFF. CDR3 DNA sequence: TGTGCCAGCAGGGGACAATACAATGAGCAGTTCTTC. The rearrangement uses TRBV25-1 and TRBJ2-1; possible D gene TRBD1, 6 bases. This CDR3 comprises 12 residues. V lost 6 bases and J lost 4, with 7 bases in between. CDR1 and CDR2 (germline): MGHDK, SYGVNS. Full variable domain (rest looked up from reference TRBV25-1 and TRBJ2-1): EADIYQTPRYLVIGTGKKITLECSQTMGHDKMYWYQQDPGMELHLIHYSYGVNSTEKGDLSSESTVSRIRTEHFPLTLESARPSHTSQYLCASRGQYNEQFFGPGTRLTVL.

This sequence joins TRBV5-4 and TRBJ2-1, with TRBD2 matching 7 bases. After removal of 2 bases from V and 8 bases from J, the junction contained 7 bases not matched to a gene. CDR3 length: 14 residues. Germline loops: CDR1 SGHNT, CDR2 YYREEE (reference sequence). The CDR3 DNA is TGTGCCAGCAGCTTAAGCGGGATAAGCGATGAGCAGTTCTTC. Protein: CASSLSGISDEQFF.

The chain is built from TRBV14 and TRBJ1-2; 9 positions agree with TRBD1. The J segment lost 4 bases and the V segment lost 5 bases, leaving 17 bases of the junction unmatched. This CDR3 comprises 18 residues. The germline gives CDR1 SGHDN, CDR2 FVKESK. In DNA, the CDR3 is TGTGCCAGCAGCGGCCGGGACAGGGTGGGGATAATTCGCTATGGCTACACCTTC. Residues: CASSGRDRVGIIRYGYTF.

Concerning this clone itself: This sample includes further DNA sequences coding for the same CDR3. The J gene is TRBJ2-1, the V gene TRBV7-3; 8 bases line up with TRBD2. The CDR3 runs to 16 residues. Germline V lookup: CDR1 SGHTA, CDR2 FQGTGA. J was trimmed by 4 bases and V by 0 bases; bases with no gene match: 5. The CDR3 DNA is TGTGCCAGCAGCTTAACGGGCACTAGCGGTTACAATGAGCAGTTCTTC. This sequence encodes CASSLTGTSGYNEQFF. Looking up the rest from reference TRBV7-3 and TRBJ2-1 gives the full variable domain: GAGVSQTPSNKVTEKGKYVELRCDPISGHTALYWYRQSLGQGPEFLIYFQGTGAADDSGLPNDRFFAVRPEGSVSTLKIQRTERGDSAVYLCASSLTGTSGYNEQFFGPGTRLTVL.

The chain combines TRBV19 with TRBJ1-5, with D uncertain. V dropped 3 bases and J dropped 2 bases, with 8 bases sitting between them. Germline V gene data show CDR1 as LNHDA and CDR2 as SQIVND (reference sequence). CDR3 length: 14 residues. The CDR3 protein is CASSIRGGNQPQHF. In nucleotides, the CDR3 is TGTGCCAGTAGTATTCGGGGAGGCAATCAGCCCCAGCATTTT.

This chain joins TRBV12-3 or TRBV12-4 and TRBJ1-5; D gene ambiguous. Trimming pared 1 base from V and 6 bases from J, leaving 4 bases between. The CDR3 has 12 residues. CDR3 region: CASSLDVQPQHF. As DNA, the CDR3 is TGTGCCAGCAGTTTAGACGTTCAGCCCCAGCATTTT.

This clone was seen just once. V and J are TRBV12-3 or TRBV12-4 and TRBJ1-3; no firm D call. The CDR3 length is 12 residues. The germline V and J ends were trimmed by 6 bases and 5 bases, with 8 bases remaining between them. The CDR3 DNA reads TGTGCCAGCAGCCGGCGAAGAAACACCATATATTTT. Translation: CASSRRRNTIYF.

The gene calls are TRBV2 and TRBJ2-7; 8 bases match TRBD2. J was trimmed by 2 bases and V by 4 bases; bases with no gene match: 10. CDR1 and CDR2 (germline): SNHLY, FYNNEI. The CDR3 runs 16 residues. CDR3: CASSGSLAGYAYEQYF. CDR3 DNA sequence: TGTGCCAGCAGTGGATCCCTAGCGGGTTATGCCTACGAGCAGTACTTC. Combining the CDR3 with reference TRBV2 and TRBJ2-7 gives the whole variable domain EPEVTQTPSHQVTQMGQEVILRCVPISNHLYFYWYRQILGQKVEFLVSFYNNEISEKSEIFDDQFSVERPDGSNFTLKIRSTKLEDSAMYFCASSGSLAGYAYEQYFGPGTRLTVT.

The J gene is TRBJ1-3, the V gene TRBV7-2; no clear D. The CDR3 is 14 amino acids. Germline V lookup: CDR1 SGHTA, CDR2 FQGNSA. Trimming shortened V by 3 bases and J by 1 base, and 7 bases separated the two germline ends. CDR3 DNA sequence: TGTGCCAGCAGCTTCGGACCGTCTGGAAACACCATATATTTT. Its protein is CASSFGPSGNTIYF.